The 8 T cell receptor beta chains presented below share a single source sample, sequenced in a study of beta chain features in type 1 diabetes (dated by TCRdb to the late 2010s). Library method: the immunoSEQ multiplex PCR assay. All of the isolated RNA was reverse transcribed with the High Capacity cDNA Reverse Transcription Kit, so expressed TCRB transcripts were sequenced. Imported from immuneACCESS, the table was reduced by TCRdb to in-frame sequences with V and J called. These copies leave out some clones; in studies compared against another copy, an unresolved V gene accounts for under half, and the cause of the remainder is not known. The sample records 390,000 or so clones, 11% to 15% of which are singletons. 0.03% to 0.04% of the sample lies in the top ten. What was sequenced was naive CD4+ T cells from blood. What the cell subset or site label conveys for this sample: true naive CD4+ T cells. These receptors were obtained from a man aged 30 to 39 in good health.

V usage is TRBV30 and J usage is TRBJ2-5; 7 bases are shared with TRBD2. Germline CDR1 and CDR2: GTSNPN and SVGIG (reference sequence). V was pared by 0 bases and J by 5 bases, with 15 bases of the junction left unmatched. The CDR3 has 17 amino acids. The CDR3 DNA follows: TGTGCCTGGAGTGTATCGGTCCTGGCGGGAGTTGCGGAGACCCAGTACTTC. Its protein product is CAWSVSVLAGVAETQYF. Full variable domain (remainder filled in from reference TRBV30 and TRBJ2-5): SQTIHQWPATLVQPVGSPLSLECTVEGTSNPNLYWYRQAAGRGLQLLFYSVGIGQISSEVPQNLSASRPQDRQFILSSKKLLLSDSGFYLCAWSVSVLAGVAETQYFGPGTRLLVL.

This clone was observed a few times. CDR3: CASSKGLAGHYEQYV. The CDR3, as DNA: TGTGCCAGCAGTAAGGGACTAGCGGGACATTACGAGCAGTACGTC. The chain uses TRBV7-2 and TRBJ2-7, with 13 bases identical to TRBD2. This CDR3 has 15 residues. Germline V gene data show CDR1 as SGHTA and CDR2 as FQGNSA. V shed 6 bases, J shed 4 bases, and the junction held 6 bases outside the gene matches.

V gene TRBV5-1 combines with J gene TRBJ2-1; D is perhaps TRBD1 or TRBD2 (5 bases each). This CDR3 region has 14 residues. Germline V lookup: CDR1 SGHRS, CDR2 YFSETQ. V lost 4 bases and J 6 bases, leaving 14 bases between the germline ends. The CDR3 DNA reads as TGCGCCAGCAGCACACCCGGGACGACCAATGAGCAGTTCTTC. Amino acid sequence: CASSTPGTTNEQFF.

This clone came up many times. The genes are TRBV14 and TRBJ2-1; no firm D call. The CDR3 consists of 13 residues. CDR1 SGHDN and CDR2 FVKESK come from the germline V gene. V lost 0 bases and J lost 13, with 13 bases in between. In DNA form, the CDR3 reads TGTGCCAGCAGCCAAGAGATAGGATCCACCCAGTTCTTC. Protein product: CASSQEIGSTQFF.

The J gene is TRBJ1-5, the V gene TRBV30; tentatively, D is TRBD1 (6 bases). This CDR3 spans 15 amino acids. Germline CDR1 and CDR2: GTSNPN and SVGIG (reference sequence). V lost 1 base and J lost 7, with 17 bases in between. The CDR3 sequence: CAWSGGQTTRQPQHF. The CDR3 DNA is TGTGCCTGGAGTGGGGGGCAGACCACTCGCCAGCCCCAGCATTTT.

The chain combines TRBV7-2 with TRBJ1-1; 7 bases align to TRBD1. CDR1 and CDR2 from the germline V gene are SGHTA and FQGNSA. The J segment lost 11 bases and the V segment lost 1 base, leaving 7 bases of the junction unmatched. The CDR3 runs 13 residues. This CDR3 reads CASSLVGQKWAFF. In nucleotides, the CDR3 is TGTGCCAGCAGCTTAGTGGGACAGAAGTGGGCTTTCTTT.

This clone was detected only a few times. The chain recombines TRBV30 with TRBJ1-3, with D perhaps matching TRBD1 (6 bases). Trimming stripped 1 base from V and 3 bases from J, with 22 bases between. CDR3 length: 18 amino acids. Germline CDR1 reads GTSNPN; CDR2 reads SVGIG (reference sequence). CDR3 sequence: CAWSGSSGPGGYGNTIYF. CDR3 in DNA: TGTGCCTGGAGTGGAAGTTCAGGTCCTGGGGGCTATGGAAACACCATATATTTT.

This chain connects TRBV7-3 to TRBJ2-1; no definite D call. This CDR3 has 18 residues. CDR1 is SGHTA, CDR2 FQGTGA, per germline. V lost 4 bases and J 0 bases, leaving 19 bases between the germline ends. CDR3 in DNA: TGTGCCAGCAGCTCCCATCCCACCCCACAAAGCTCCTACAATGAGCAGTTCTTC. Translated, it gives CASSSHPTPQSSYNEQFF. The full variable domain, rest sourced from reference TRBV7-3 and TRBJ2-1, is GAGVSQTPSNKVTEKGKYVELRCDPISGHTALYWYRQSLGQGPEFLIYFQGTGAADDSGLPNDRFFAVRPEGSVSTLKIQRTERGDSAVYLCASSSHPTPQSSYNEQFFGPGTRLTVL.